A selection of T cell receptor beta chains follows, all from one sample in a study of T cell repertoires in cytomegalovirus infection. TCRdb independently ran MiXCR on the reads; one entry per CDR3 protein. The profile covers approximately 500,000 distinct CDR3 sequences, with about 15% appearing a single time and 20% to 30% taken by the ten largest. Material for sequencing was CD8+ T cells from PBMCs. Source of these receptors: a human donor in good health (CMV status not recorded). Some clones in this sample may be carry-over from other donors' samples. CDR3s include the opening cysteine and the closing phenylalanine or tryptophan. A D gene is named only where the DNA matches it firmly. Clone size is shown for a subset of rows, as once, few, many or a class of expanded clone.

clone size: .; J gene: TRBJ2-5; D gene: .; V gene: TRBV5-1; CDR3 DNA: TGCGCCAGCAGCCGAGGCTGGGGGCTGGGGCAAGAGACCCAGTACTTC; CDR3 protein: CASSRGWGLGQETQYF
clone size: few; J gene: TRBJ2-1; D gene: TRBD2; V gene: TRBV24-1; CDR3 DNA: TGTGCCACCAGTGATTTCTCGACTAGCGGGAACGTCAATGAGCAGTTCTTC; CDR3 protein: CATSDFSTSGNVNEQFF
clone size: .; J gene: TRBJ2-7; D gene: TRBD2; V gene: TRBV7-9; CDR3 DNA: TGTGCCAGCAGCTCGGCCGGGACTAGCGAATACGAGCAGTACTTC; CDR3 protein: CASSSAGTSEYEQYF
clone size: .; J gene: TRBJ1-2; D gene: .; V gene: TRBV27; CDR3 DNA: TGTGCCAGCAGTACCCAACTAGGGAGGGAGGGCTACACCTTC; CDR3 protein: CASSTQLGREGYTF
clone size: .; J gene: TRBJ1-1; D gene: .; V gene: TRBV2; CDR3 DNA: TGTGCCAGCGGCCGCCACGACACTGAAGCTTTCTTT; CDR3 protein: CASGRHDTEAFF
clone size: few; J gene: TRBJ2-1; D gene: TRBD2; V gene: TRBV18; CDR3 DNA: TGTGCCAGCTCACCAAACGGGACTAGCCTTTTCCCGTTCGACAATGAGCAGTTCTTC; CDR3 protein: CASSPNGTSLFPFDNEQFF
clone size: few; J gene: TRBJ2-2; D gene: TRBD2; V gene: TRBV6-1; CDR3 DNA: TGTGCCAGCAGTGAAGGCGGGAGGCACACCGGGGAGCTGTTTTTT; CDR3 protein: CASSEGGRHTGELFF
clone size: .; J gene: TRBJ1-4; D gene: .; V gene: TRBV29-1; CDR3 DNA: TGCAGCGTTGAAGATCCAGGGTTAGCGGGTTACGATGAAAAACTGTTTTTT; CDR3 protein: CSVEDPGLAGYDEKLFF
clone size: .; J gene: TRBJ2-7; D gene: .; V gene: TRBV9; CDR3 DNA: TGTGCCAGCAGCGCCGCTCGGTCAGCAACCACCTACGAGCAGTACTTC; CDR3 protein: CASSAARSATTYEQYF
clone size: many; J gene: TRBJ2-3; D gene: TRBD2; V gene: TRBV7-3; CDR3 DNA: TGTGCCAGCAGCTTAGCGGGAGGGCGGGATACGCAGTATTTT; CDR3 protein: CASSLAGGRDTQYF
clone size: .; J gene: TRBJ2-7; D gene: .; V gene: TRBV19; CDR3 DNA: TGTGCCAGTAGTATAGGTCTAGCCTCCTACGAGCAGTACTTC; CDR3 protein: CASSIGLASYEQYF